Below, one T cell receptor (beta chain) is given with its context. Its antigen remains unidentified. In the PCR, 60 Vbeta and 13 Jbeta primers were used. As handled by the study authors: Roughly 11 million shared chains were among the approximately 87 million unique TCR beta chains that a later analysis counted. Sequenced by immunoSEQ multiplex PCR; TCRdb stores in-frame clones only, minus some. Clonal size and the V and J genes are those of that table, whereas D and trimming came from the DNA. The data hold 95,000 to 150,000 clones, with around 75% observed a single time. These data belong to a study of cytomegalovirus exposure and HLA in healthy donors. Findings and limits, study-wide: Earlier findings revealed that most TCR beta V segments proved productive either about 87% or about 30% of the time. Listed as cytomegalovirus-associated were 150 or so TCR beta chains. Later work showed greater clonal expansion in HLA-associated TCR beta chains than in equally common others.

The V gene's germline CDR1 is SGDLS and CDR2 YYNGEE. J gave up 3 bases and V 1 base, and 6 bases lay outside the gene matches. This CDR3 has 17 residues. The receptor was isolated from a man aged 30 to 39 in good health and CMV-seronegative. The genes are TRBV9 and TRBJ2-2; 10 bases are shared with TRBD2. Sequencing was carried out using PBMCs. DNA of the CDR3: TGTGCCAGCAGCGTATCTACTCTAGCGGGGGACACCGGGGAGCTGTTTTTT. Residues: CASSVSTLAGDTGELFF.